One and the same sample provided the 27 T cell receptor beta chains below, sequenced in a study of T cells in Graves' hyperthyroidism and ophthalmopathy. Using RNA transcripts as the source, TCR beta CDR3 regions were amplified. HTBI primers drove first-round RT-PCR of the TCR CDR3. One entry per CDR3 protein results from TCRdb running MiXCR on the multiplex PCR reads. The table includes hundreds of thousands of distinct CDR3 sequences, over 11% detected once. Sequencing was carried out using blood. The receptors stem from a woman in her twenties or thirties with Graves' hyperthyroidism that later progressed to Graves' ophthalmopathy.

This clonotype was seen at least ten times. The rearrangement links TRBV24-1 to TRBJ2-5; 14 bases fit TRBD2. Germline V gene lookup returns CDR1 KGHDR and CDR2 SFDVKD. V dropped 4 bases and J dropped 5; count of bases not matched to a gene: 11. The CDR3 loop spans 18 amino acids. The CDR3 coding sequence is TGTGCCACCAGTGACAGTACCGGGACTAGCGGGAGTAGGGAGACCCAGTACTTC. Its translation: CATSDSTGTSGSRETQYF.

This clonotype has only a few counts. The CDR3 sequence is CASSQDRPGYSYTF. Here the CDR3 DNA reads TGCGCCAGCAGCCAAGACCGTCCGGGGTACAGCTACACCTTC. The V and J genes are TRBV4-1 and TRBJ1-2; D not resolved. Germline V lookup: CDR1 MGHRA, CDR2 YSYEKL. The CDR3 covers 14 residues. V gave up 0 bases and J gave up 9 bases, with 14 bases separating them.

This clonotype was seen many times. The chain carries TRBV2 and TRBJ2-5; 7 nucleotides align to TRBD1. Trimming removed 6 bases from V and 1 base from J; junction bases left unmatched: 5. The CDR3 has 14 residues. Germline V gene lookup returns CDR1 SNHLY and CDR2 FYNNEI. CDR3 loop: CASSRDRIQETQYF. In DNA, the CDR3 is TGTGCCAGCAGCAGGGACAGAATCCAAGAGACCCAGTACTTC.

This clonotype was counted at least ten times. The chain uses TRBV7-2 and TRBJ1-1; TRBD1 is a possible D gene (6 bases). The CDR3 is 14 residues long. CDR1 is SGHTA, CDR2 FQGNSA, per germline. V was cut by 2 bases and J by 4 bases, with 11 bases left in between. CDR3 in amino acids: CASSLLQGTTEAFF. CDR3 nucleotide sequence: TGTGCCAGCAGCTTACTTCAGGGGACCACTGAAGCTTTCTTT. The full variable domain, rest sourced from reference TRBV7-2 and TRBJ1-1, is GAGVSQSPSNKVTEKGKDVELRCDPISGHTALYWYRQSLGQGLEFLIYFQGNSAPDKSGLPSDRFSAERTGGSVSTLTIQRTQQEDSAVYLCASSLLQGTTEAFFGQGTRLTVV.

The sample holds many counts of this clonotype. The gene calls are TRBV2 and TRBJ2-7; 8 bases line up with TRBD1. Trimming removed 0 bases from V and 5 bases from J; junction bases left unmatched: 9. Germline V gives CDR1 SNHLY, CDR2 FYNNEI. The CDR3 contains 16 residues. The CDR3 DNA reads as TGTGCCAGCAGTGAAGCTGGCAGGACAGGGACCAACGAGCAGTACTTC. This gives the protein CASSEAGRTGTNEQYF. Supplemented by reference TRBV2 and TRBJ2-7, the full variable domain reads EPEVTQTPSHQVTQMGQEVILRCVPISNHLYFYWYRQILGQKVEFLVSFYNNEISEKSEIFDDQFSVERPDGSNFTLKIRSTKLEDSAMYFCASSEAGRTGTNEQYFGPGTRLTVT.

The CDR3 is CASSEVPYRDSGNTIYF. CDR3 coding DNA: TGTGCCAGCAGTGAAGTCCCCTACAGGGACTCTGGAAACACCATATATTTT. The chain employs TRBV6-1 and TRBJ1-3; a weak D match, TRBD1 (6 bases). The CDR3 is made up of 17 amino acids. Germline V lookup: CDR1 MNHNS, CDR2 SASEGT. The ends were cut back, 1 base at V and 0 bases at J, with 13 bases in the middle.

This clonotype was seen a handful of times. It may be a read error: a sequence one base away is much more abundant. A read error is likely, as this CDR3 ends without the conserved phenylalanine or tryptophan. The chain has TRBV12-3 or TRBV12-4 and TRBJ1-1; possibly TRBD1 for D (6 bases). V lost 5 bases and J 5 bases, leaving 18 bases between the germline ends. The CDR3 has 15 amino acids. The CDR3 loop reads CASSTGAGVWTEAFV. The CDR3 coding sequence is TGTGCCAGCAGTACTGGGGCAGGGGTATGGACTGAAGCTTTCGTT.

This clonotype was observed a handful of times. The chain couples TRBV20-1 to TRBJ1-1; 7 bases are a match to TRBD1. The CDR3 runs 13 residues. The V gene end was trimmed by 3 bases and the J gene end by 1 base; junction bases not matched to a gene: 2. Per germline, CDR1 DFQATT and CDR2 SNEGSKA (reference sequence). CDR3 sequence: CSARGTANTEAFF. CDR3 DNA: TGCAGTGCTAGGGGGACAGCGAACACTGAAGCTTTCTTT.

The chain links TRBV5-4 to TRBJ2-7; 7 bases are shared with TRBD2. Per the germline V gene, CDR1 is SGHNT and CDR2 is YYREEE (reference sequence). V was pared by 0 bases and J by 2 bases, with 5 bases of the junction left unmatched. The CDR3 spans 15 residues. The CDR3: CASSLEVGLTYEQYF. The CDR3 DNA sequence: TGTGCCAGCAGCTTGGAAGTGGGACTAACCTACGAGCAGTACTTC. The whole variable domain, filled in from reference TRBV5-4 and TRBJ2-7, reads ETGVTQSPTHLIKTRGQQVTLRCSSQSGHNTVSWYQQALGQGPQFIFQYYREEENGRGNFPPRFSGLQFPNYSSELNVNALELDDSALYLCASSLEVGLTYEQYFGPGTRLTVT.

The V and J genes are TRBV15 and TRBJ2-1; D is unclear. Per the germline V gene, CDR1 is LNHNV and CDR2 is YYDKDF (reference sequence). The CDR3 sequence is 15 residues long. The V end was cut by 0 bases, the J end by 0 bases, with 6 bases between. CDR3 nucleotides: TGTGCCACCAGCAGAGATGTAAGCTCCTACAATGAGCAGTTCTTC. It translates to CATSRDVSSYNEQFF.

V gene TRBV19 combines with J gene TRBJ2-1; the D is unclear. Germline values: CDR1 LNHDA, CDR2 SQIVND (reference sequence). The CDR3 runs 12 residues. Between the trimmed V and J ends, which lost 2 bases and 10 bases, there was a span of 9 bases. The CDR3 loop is CASSISISEQFF. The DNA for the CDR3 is TGTGCCAGTAGTATAAGTATCTCGGAGCAGTTCTTC.

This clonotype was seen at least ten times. CDR3 region: CASSSQQGMNTEAFF. DNA for the CDR3: TGTGCCAGCAGTTCACAACAGGGGATGAACACTGAAGCTTTCTTT. This chain connects TRBV27 to TRBJ1-1; 7 nucleotides align to TRBD1. V shed 4 bases and J 0 bases; nucleotides not matched to a gene: 5. CDR1 and CDR2 from the germline V gene are MNHEY and SMNVEV (reference sequence). The CDR3 contains 15 residues.

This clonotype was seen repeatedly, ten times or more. The CDR3 is CASTTGWDTEAFF. The DNA for the CDR3 is TGTGCCAGCACCACAGGGTGGGACACTGAAGCTTTCTTT. The chain carries TRBV11-3 and TRBJ1-1, with a tentative D call TRBD1 (6 bases). The length of the CDR3 is 13 residues. Germline CDR1 and CDR2: SGHNT and YENEEA. The V gene lost 7 bases and the J gene lost 3 bases, with 12 bases spanning the gap.

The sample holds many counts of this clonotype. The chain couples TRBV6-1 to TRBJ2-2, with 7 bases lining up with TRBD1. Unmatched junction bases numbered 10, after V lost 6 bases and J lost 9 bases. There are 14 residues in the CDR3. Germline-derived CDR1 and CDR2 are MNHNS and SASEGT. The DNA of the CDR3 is TGTGCCAGCAGACCAGACAGGGAGTACCGGGAGCTGTTTTTT. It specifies CASRPDREYRELFF.

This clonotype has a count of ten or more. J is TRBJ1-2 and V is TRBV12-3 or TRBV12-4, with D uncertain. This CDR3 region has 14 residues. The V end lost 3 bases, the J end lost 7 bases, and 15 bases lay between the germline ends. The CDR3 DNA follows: TGTGCCAGCAGTTTTGTAACGGTGGCGTCTGGCTACACCTTC. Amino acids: CASSFVTVASGYTF.

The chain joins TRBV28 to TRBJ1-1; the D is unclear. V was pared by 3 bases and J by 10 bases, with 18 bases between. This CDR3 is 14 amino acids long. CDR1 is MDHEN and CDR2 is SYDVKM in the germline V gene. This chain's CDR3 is CASSFHWTFSSAFF. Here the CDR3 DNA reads TGTGCCAGCAGTTTTCATTGGACCTTTTCTTCAGCTTTCTTT.

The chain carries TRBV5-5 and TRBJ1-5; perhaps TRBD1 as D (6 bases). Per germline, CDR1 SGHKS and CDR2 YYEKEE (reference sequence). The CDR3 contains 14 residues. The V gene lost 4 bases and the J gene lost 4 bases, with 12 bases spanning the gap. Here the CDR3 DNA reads TGTGCCAGCAGCACCTCGGACAGAAATCAGCCCCAGCATTTT. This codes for CASSTSDRNQPQHF.

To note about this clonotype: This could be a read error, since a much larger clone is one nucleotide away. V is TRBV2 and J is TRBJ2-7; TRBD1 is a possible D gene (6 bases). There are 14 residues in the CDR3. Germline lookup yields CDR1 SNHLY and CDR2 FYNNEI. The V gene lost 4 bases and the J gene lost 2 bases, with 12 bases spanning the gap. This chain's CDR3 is CASSGGRDAYEQYF. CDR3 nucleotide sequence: TGTGCCAGCAGTGGGGGGCGCGACGCCTACGAGCAGTACTTC.

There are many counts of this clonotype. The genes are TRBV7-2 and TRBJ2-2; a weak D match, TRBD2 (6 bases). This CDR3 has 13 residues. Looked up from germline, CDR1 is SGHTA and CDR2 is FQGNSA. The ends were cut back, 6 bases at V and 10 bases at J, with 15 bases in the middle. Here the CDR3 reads CASSLNRDSELFF. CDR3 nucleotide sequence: TGTGCCAGCAGTCTGAACCGGGACTCGGAGCTGTTTTTT.

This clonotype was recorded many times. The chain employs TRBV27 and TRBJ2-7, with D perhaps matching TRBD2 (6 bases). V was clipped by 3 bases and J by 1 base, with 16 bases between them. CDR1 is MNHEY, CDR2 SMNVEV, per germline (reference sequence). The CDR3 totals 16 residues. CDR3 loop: CASSFSGGTVSYEQYF. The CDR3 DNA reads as TGTGCCAGCAGTTTTTCCGGCGGGACGGTGTCCTACGAGCAGTACTTC.

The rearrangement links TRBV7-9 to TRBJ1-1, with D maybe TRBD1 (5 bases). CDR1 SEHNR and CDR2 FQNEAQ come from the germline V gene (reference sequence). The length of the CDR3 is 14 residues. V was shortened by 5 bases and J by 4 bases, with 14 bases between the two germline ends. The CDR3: CASSPGPLGTEAFF. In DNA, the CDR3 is TGTGCCAGCAGCCCAGGGCCTTTGGGCACTGAAGCTTTCTTT.

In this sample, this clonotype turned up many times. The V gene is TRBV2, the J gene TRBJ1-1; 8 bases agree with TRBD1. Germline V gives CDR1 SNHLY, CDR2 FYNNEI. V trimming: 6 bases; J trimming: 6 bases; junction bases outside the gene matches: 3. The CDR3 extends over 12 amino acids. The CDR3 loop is CASRVQGAEAFF. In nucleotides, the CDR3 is TGTGCCAGCAGAGTACAGGGGGCTGAAGCTTTCTTT.

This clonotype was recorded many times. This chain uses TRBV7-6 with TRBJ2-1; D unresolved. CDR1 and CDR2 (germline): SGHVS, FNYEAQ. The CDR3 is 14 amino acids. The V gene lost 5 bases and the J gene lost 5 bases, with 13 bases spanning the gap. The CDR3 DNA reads TGTGCCAGCAGCACGCATGAAAGCGACAATGAGCAGTTCTTC. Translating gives CASSTHESDNEQFF.

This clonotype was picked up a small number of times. The CDR3: CASESPGRPDNEQFF. In DNA form, the CDR3 reads TGTGCCAGCGAAAGTCCGGGTCGCCCGGACAATGAGCAGTTCTTC. The chain combines TRBV7-9 with TRBJ2-1, with D uncertain. CDR1 and CDR2 (germline): SEHNR, FQNEAQ (reference sequence). Trimming shortened V by 8 bases and J by 5 bases, and 19 bases separated the two germline ends. The CDR3 consists of 15 residues.

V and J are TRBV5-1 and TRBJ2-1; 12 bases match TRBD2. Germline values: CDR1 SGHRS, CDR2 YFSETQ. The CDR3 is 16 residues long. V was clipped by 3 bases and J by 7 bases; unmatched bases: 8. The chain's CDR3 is CASSWNLAGGVNEQFF. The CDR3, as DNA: TGCGCCAGCAGCTGGAACCTAGCGGGAGGGGTGAATGAGCAGTTCTTC.

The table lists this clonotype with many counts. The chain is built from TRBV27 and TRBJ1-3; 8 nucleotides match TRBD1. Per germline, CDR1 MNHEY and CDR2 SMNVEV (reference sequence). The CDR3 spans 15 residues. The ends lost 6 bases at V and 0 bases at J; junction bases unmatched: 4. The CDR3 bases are TGTGCCAGCAGCCGGGACAGGAACTCTGGAAACACCATATATTTT. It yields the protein CASSRDRNSGNTIYF.

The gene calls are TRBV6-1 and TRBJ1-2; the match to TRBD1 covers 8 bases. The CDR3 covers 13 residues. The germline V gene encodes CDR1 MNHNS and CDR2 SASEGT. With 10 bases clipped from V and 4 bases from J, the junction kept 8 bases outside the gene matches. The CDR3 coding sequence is TGTGCCACCCCAGGGGGCGCGCTCTATGGCTACACCTTC. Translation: CATPGGALYGYTF.